This T cell receptor (beta chain) was identified in a study of graft-versus-host responses after intestinal transplantation. Study details: Recipients received multivisceral, liver-intestinal, or isolated intestinal transplants. The study gave all recipients anti-thymocyte globulin induction, then tacrolimus and steroids for approximately three years.

Sequencing was performed with immunoSEQ multiplex PCR; in TCRdb, only in-frame clones are kept and a portion is missing. The table has around 17,000 clones, 75% to 90% seen once. Trimming shortened V by 5 bases and J by 4 bases, and 15 bases separated the two germline ends. The CDR3 is made up of 15 amino acids. Germline CDR1 is MNHEY and CDR2 is SVGAGI. Sequenced here: PBMCs, sampled about 110 days after intestinal transplant. The rearrangement joins TRBV6-5 to TRBJ1-5; D uncertain. The sequence came from a human patient who received an intestinal transplant, so some T cells may come from the graft donor. The CDR3 coding sequence is TGTGCCAGCAGTCCCCGAACAGACTCAAATCAGCCCCAGCATTTT. Translated: CASSPRTDSNQPQHF.